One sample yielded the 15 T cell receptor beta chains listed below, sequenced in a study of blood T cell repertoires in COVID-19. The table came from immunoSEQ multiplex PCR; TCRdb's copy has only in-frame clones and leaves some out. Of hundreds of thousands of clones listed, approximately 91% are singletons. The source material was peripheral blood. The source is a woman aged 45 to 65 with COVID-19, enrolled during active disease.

CDR3 region: CASRPQGGPFYEQYF. Here the CDR3 DNA reads TGTGCCAGCAGACCCCAGGGGGGTCCATTCTACGAGCAGTACTTC. The gene calls are TRBV6-5 and TRBJ2-7; a possible D gene is TRBD1 (7 bases). The CDR3 extends over 15 amino acids. Trimming shortened V by 6 bases and J by 3 bases, and 18 bases separated the two germline ends. Germline assignment: CDR1 MNHEY and CDR2 SVGAGI.

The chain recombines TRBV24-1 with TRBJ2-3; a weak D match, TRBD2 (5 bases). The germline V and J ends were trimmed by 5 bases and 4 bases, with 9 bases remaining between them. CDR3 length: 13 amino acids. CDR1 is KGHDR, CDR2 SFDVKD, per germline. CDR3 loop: CATSVGEPDTQYF. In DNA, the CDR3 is TGTGCCACCAGTGTCGGGGAACCAGATACGCAGTATTTT.

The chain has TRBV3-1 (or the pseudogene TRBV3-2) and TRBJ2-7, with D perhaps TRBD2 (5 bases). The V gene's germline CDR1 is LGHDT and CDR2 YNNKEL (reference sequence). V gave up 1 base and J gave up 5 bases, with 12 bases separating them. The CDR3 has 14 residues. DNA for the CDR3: TGTGCCAGCAGCCAAGTAGCTAGAGGGAACGAGCAGTACTTC. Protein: CASSQVARGNEQYF.

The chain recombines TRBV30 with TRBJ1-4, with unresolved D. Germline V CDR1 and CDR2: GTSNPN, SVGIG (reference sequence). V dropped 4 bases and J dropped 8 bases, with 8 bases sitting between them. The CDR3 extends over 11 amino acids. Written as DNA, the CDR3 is TGTGCCTGGAAAATGCGAGAAAAACTGTTTTTT. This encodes CAWKMREKLFF.

CDR3 sequence (DNA): TGTGCCACCAGTGATTTGACAGGTGAATATGGCTACACCTTC. Translated: CATSDLTGEYGYTF. The rearrangement joins TRBV24-1 to TRBJ1-2, with D possibly being TRBD1 (5 bases). The germline gives CDR1 KGHDR, CDR2 SFDVKD. The CDR3 totals 14 residues. V was pared by 0 bases and J by 5 bases, with 9 bases between.

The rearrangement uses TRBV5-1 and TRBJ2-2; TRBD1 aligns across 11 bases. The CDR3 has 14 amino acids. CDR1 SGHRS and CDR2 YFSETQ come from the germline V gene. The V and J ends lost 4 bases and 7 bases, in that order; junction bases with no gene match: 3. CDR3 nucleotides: TGCGCCAGCAGCCGGGACAGGGGGAGCGGGGAGCTGTTTTTT. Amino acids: CASSRDRGSGELFF. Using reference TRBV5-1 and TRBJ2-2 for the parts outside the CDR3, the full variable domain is KAGVTQTPRYLIKTRGQQVTLSCSPISGHRSVSWYQQTPGQGLQFLFEYFSETQRNKGNFPGRFSGRQFSNSRSEMNVSTLELGDSALYLCASSRDRGSGELFFGEGSRLTVL.

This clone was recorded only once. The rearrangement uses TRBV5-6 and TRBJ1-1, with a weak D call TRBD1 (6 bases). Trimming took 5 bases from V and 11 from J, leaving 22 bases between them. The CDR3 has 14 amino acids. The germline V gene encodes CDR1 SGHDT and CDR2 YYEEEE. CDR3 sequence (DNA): TGTGCCAGCAGTCAAGATCTTGTGGGGGCCCGGGCTTTCTTT. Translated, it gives CASSQDLVGARAFF.

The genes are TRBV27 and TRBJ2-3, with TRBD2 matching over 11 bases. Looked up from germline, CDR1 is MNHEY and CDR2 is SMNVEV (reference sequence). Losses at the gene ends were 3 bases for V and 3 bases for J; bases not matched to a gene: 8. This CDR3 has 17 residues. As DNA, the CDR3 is TGTGCCAGCAGTTTCTGGGCTAGCGGGGGGTTGACAGATACGCAGTATTTT. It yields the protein CASSFWASGGLTDTQYF.

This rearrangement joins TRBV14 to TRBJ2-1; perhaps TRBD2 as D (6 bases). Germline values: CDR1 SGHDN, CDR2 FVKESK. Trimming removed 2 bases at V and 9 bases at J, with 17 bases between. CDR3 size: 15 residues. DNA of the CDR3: TGTGCCAGCAGCCAACCCCTAGGAGGGGTCCGTGAGCAGTTCTTC. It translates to CASSQPLGGVREQFF.

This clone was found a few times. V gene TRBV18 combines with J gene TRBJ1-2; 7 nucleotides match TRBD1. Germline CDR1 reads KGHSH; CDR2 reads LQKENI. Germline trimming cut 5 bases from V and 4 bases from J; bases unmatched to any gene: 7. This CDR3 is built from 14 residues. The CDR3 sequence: CASSTYRGTYGYTF. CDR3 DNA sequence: TGTGCCAGCTCAACTTACAGGGGCACCTATGGCTACACCTTC.

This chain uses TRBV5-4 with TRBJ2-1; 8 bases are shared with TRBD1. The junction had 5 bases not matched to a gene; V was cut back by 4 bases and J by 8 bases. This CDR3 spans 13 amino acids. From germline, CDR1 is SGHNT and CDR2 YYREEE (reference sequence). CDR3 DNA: TGTGCCAGCAGCATAGACAGGGGCGATGAGCAGTTCTTC. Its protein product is CASSIDRGDEQFF. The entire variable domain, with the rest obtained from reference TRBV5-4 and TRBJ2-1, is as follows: ETGVTQSPTHLIKTRGQQVTLRCSSQSGHNTVSWYQQALGQGPQFIFQYYREEENGRGNFPPRFSGLQFPNYSSELNVNALELDDSALYLCASSIDRGDEQFFGPGTRLTVL.

The CDR3 coding sequence is TGTGCCAGCAGCCCCGCAGGGGCCGGGGAGCTGTTTTTT. It is translated as CASSPAGAGELFF. The V gene is TRBV9, the J gene TRBJ2-2, with TRBD1 as a possible D gene (6 bases). In germline, CDR1 is SGDLS, CDR2 YYNGEE. The CDR3 sequence is 13 residues long. Trimming removed 4 bases at V and 6 bases at J, with 10 bases between.

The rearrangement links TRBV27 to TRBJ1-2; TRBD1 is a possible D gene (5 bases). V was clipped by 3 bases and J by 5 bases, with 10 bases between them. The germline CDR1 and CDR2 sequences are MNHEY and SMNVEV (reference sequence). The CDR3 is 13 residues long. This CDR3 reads CASSFKGIYGYTF. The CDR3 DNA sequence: TGTGCCAGCAGTTTCAAGGGGATTTATGGCTACACCTTC.

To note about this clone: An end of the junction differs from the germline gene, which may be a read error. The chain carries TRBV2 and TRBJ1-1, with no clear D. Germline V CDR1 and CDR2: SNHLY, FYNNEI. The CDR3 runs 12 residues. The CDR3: CASSVANNEAFF. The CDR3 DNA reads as TGTGCCAGCAGTGTAGCCAACAATGAAGCTTTCTTT.

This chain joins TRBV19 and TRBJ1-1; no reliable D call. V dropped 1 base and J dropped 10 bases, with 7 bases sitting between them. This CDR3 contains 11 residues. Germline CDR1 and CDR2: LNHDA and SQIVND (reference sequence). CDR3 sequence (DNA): TGTGCCAGTAGTATAGGAACTCGAGCTTTCTTT. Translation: CASSIGTRAFF. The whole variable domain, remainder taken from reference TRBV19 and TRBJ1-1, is DGGITQSPKYLFRKEGQNVTLSCEQNLNHDAMYWYRQDPGQGLRLIYYSQIVNDFQKGDIAEGYSVSREKKESFPLTVTSAQKNPTAFYLCASSIGTRAFFGQGTRLTVV.